This T cell receptor beta chain was identified during a study of T cells after yellow fever vaccination. The study, taken as a whole, reports: A weaker but faster secondary response was observed, peaking on day 5 versus 15. Subsequent to the booster, the majority of primary-vaccination clones reappeared (around 96% CD4, 85% to 90% CD8). Abundant clonotypes from the bulk population could get into FACS-sorted repertoires as contaminants.

From the 5' RACE reads, TCRdb called clonotypes with MiXCR, one entry per CDR3 protein. Among 100,000 to 150,000 distinct CDR3 sequences listed, 8% to 10% were seen once. Germline V lookup: CDR1 MGHRA, CDR2 YSYEKL. The CDR3 is made up of 18 amino acids. Trimming stripped 0 bases from V and 1 base from J, with 16 bases between. With regard to this clonotype: Its antigen is as yet unknown.

The sample here was CD8+ T cells sorted from PBMCs, taken on the day of the yellow fever booster vaccination. This TCR came from a man aged 18 to 30 who received the YFV17D yellow fever vaccine. This chain links TRBV4-1 with TRBJ2-4; D possibly matches TRBD1 or TRBD2 (5 bases each). The CDR3 sequence: CASSQEGDGAYAKNIQYF. CDR3 coding DNA: TGCGCCAGCAGCCAAGAAGGTGACGGGGCGTACGCCAAAAACATTCAGTACTTC.